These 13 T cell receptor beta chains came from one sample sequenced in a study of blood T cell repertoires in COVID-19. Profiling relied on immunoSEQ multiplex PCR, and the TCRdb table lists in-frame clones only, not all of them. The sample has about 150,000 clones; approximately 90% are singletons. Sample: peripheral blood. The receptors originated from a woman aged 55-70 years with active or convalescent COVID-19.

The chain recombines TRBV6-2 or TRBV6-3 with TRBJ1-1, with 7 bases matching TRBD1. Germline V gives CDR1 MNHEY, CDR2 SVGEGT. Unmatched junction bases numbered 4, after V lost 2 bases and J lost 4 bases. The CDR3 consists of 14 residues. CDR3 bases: TGTGCCAGCAGTTACACAGGGGTGAGCACTGAAGCTTTCTTT. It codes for CASSYTGVSTEAFF.

In DNA, the CDR3 is TGTGCCATCAAGGATCCGGGACTAGCGGGGGAGAGAACCGGGGAGCTGTTTTTT. Its translation is CAIKDPGLAGERTGELFF. The genes are TRBV10-3 and TRBJ2-2; 14 bases match TRBD2. This CDR3 spans 18 amino acids. Germline CDR1 ENHRY, CDR2 SYGVKD. Germline trimming cut 7 bases from V and 5 bases from J; bases unmatched to any gene: 12.

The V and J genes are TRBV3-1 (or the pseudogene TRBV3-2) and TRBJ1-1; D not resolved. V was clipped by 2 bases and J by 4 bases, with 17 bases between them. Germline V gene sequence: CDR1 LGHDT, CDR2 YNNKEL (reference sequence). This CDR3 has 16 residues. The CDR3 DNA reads TGTGCCAGCAGCCAACTGCCCTTCGGAGGAGTCACTGAAGCTTTCTTT. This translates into CASSQLPFGGVTEAFF.

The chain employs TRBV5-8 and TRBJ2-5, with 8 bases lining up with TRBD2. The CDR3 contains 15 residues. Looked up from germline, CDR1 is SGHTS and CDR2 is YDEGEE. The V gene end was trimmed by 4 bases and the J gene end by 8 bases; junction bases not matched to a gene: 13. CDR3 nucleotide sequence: TGTGCCAGCAGCAGACAAGGCGGCGGGGGGCTAACCCAGTACTTC. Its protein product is CASSRQGGGGLTQYF.

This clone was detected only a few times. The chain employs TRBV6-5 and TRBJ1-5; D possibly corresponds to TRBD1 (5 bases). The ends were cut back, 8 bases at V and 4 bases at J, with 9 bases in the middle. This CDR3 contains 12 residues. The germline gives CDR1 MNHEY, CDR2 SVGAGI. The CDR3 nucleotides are TGTGCCAGCGGGGGGAGGAATCAGCCCCAGCATTTT. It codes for CASGGRNQPQHF.

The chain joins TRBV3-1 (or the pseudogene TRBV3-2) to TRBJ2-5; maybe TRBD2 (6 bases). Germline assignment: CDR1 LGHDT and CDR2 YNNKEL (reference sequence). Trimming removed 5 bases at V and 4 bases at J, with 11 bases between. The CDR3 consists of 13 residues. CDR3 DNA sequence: TGTGCCAGCAGCAGTAGCGGCCCAGAGACCCAGTACTTC. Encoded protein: CASSSSGPETQYF.

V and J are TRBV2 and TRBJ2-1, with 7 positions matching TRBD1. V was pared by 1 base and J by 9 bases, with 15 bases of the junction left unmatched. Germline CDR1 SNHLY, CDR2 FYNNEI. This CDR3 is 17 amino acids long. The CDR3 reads CASSEVTPRGRVGEQFF. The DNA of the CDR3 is TGTGCCAGCAGTGAAGTAACCCCAAGGGGGCGAGTTGGTGAGCAGTTCTTC.

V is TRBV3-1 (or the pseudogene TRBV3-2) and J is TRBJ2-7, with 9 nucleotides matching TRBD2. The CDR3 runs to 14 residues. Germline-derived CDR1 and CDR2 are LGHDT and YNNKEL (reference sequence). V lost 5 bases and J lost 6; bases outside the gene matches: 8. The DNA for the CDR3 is TGTGCCAGCAGCGCCGGGACTAGCAATCCCGAGCAGTACTTC. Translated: CASSAGTSNPEQYF.

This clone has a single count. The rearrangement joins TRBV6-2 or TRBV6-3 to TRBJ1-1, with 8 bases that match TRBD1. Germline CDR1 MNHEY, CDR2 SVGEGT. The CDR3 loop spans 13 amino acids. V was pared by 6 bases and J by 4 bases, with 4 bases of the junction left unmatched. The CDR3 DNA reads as TGTGCCAGCAGCAGGGGGCGCAGCACTGAAGCTTTCTTT. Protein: CASSRGRSTEAFF.

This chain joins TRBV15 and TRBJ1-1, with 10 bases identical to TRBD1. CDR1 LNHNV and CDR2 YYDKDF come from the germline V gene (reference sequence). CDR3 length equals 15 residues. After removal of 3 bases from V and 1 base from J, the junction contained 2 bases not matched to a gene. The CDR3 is CATSRTGGANTEAFF. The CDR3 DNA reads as TGTGCCACCAGCAGGACAGGGGGCGCGAACACTGAAGCTTTCTTT.

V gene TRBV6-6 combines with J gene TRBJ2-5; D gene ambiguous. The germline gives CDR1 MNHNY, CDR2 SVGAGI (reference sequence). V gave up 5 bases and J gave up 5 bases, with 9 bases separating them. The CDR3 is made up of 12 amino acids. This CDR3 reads CASSATVETQYF. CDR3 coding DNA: TGTGCCAGCAGTGCAACGGTGGAGACCCAGTACTTC.

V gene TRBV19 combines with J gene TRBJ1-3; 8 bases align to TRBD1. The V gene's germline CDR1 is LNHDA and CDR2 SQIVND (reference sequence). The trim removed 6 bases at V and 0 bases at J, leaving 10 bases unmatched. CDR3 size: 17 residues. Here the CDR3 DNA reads TGTGCCAGTAGGGCCGACAGGGGCGATCCCTCTGGAAACACCATATATTTT. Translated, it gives CASRADRGDPSGNTIYF.

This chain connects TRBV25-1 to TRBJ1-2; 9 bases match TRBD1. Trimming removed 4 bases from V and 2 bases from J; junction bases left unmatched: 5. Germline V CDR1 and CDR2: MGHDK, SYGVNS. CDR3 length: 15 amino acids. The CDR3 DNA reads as TGTGCCAGCAGTGCTGGGACAGGGTCCAACTATGGCTACACCTTC. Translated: CASSAGTGSNYGYTF.